This is a list of T cell receptor beta chains from one sample in a study of T cells after yellow fever vaccination. TCRdb used MiXCR to reprocess the 5' RACE reads, holding one entry per CDR3 protein. Here the sample spans 310,000 or so distinct CDR3 sequences, around 6.8% being singletons. The sequenced sample was PBMCs, obtained roughly seven weeks after the first yellow fever vaccination. The source is a man younger than 35 who received the YFV17D yellow fever vaccine. CDR3s include the opening cysteine and the closing phenylalanine or tryptophan. The order of the fields is clone size, D gene, J gene, V gene, CDR3 protein, CDR3 DNA. A D gene is named only where the DNA matches it firmly. Part of the rows lack a size; the others show once, few, many or a class for expanded clones.

abundance: few; d_gene: TRBD1; j_gene: TRBJ2-1; v_gene: TRBV5-1; CDR3aa: CASSSQPGQGGNEQFF; CDR3nt: TGCGCCAGCAGCTCCCAACCGGGACAGGGGGGGAATGAGCAGTTCTTC
abundance: few; d_gene: -; j_gene: TRBJ1-1; v_gene: TRBV28; CDR3aa: CASSSGTGTENTEAFF; CDR3nt: TGTGCCAGCAGTTCGGGGACCGGGACCGAGAACACTGAAGCTTTCTTT
abundance: few; d_gene: TRBD2; j_gene: TRBJ2-1; v_gene: TRBV6-2/TRBV6-3; CDR3aa: CASSWGSGGYYNEQFF; CDR3nt: TGTGCCAGCAGTTGGGGTAGCGGGGGGTACTACAATGAGCAGTTCTTC
abundance: many; d_gene: -; j_gene: TRBJ2-7; v_gene: TRBV7-2; CDR3aa: CASSLGLGPTF; CDR3nt: TGTGCCAGCAGCTTAGGGTTAGGACCGACGTTC
abundance: few; d_gene: -; j_gene: TRBJ1-5; v_gene: TRBV19; CDR3aa: CAPRSGGNQPQHF; CDR3nt: TGTGCCCCTCGGAGTGGGGGCAATCAGCCCCAGCATTTT
abundance: few; d_gene: -; j_gene: TRBJ2-1; v_gene: TRBV19; CDR3aa: CASSTLAYNEQFF; CDR3nt: TGTGCCAGTAGTACCCTAGCCTACAATGAGCAGTTCTTC
abundance: -; d_gene: TRBD1; j_gene: TRBJ2-2; v_gene: TRBV5-4; CDR3aa: CASSSGTGRDTGELFF; CDR3nt: TGTGCCAGCAGCTCGGGGACAGGCCGCGACACCGGGGAGCTGTTTTTT
abundance: many; d_gene: -; j_gene: TRBJ2-4; v_gene: TRBV6-5; CDR3aa: CASSYMGTGAKNIQYF; CDR3nt: TGTGCCAGCAGTTACATGGGGACGGGGGCCAAAAACATTCAGTACTTC
abundance: -; d_gene: TRBD2; j_gene: TRBJ2-3; v_gene: TRBV15; CDR3aa: CATSRDPYPSGGAKTDTQYF; CDR3nt: TGTGCCACCAGCAGAGATCCATATCCTAGCGGGGGGGCCAAGACAGATACGCAGTATTTT
abundance: -; d_gene: TRBD1; j_gene: TRBJ2-7; v_gene: TRBV12-3/TRBV12-4; CDR3aa: CASSRQGAVEQYF; CDR3nt: TGTGCCAGCAGCCGACAGGGTGCGGTCGAGCAGTACTTC
abundance: -; d_gene: TRBD1; j_gene: TRBJ2-2; v_gene: TRBV29-1; CDR3aa: CSGLGTANTGELFF; CDR3nt: TGCAGCGGCTTGGGGACAGCCAACACCGGGGAGCTGTTTTTT
abundance: few; d_gene: TRBD1; j_gene: TRBJ1-4; v_gene: TRBV5-1; CDR3aa: CASSSEGANEKLFF; CDR3nt: TGCGCCAGCAGCTCGGAGGGGGCGAATGAAAAACTGTTTTTT
abundance: few; d_gene: -; j_gene: TRBJ2-7; v_gene: TRBV10-3; CDR3aa: CAINAGDTYEQYF; CDR3nt: TGTGCCATCAACGCGGGGGACACCTACGAGCAGTACTTC
abundance: -; d_gene: TRBD2; j_gene: TRBJ2-5; v_gene: TRBV29-1; CDR3aa: CSVELAGYEGETQYF; CDR3nt: TGCAGCGTTGAACTAGCGGGGTACGAGGGGGAGACCCAGTACTTC
abundance: -; d_gene: TRBD1; j_gene: TRBJ1-1; v_gene: TRBV19; CDR3aa: CASTSGGTEAFF; CDR3nt: TGTGCCAGCACTTCAGGGGGCACTGAAGCTTTCTTT
abundance: few; d_gene: -; j_gene: TRBJ2-2; v_gene: TRBV5-4; CDR3aa: CASSPPYRDGTGELFF; CDR3nt: TGTGCCAGCAGCCCCCCCTACAGGGACGGCACCGGGGAGCTGTTTTTT
abundance: few; d_gene: -; j_gene: TRBJ2-4; v_gene: TRBV25-1; CDR3aa: CASSPPLRDIQYF; CDR3nt: TGTGCCAGCAGTCCACCTCTTAGGGACATTCAGTACTTC
abundance: few; d_gene: -; j_gene: TRBJ1-5; v_gene: TRBV20-1; CDR3aa: CSALRRGDNQPQHF; CDR3nt: TGCAGTGCTCTTCGTCGGGGGGACAATCAGCCCCAGCATTTT
abundance: -; d_gene: -; j_gene: TRBJ2-7; v_gene: TRBV5-4; CDR3aa: CASSLSMGEQYF; CDR3nt: TGTGCCAGCAGCTTGTCCATGGGCGAGCAGTACTTC
abundance: -; d_gene: TRBD2; j_gene: TRBJ2-2; v_gene: TRBV7-9; CDR3aa: CASSWFSGGNTGELFF; CDR3nt: TGTGCCAGCAGCTGGTTTAGCGGGGGCAATACCGGGGAGCTGTTTTTT
abundance: -; d_gene: -; j_gene: TRBJ1-6; v_gene: TRBV12-5; CDR3aa: CASGLVAAGRRSPLHF; CDR3nt: TGTGCTAGTGGTTTGGTAGCGGCAGGGCGCCGCTCACCCCTCCACTTT
abundance: -; d_gene: -; j_gene: TRBJ2-7; v_gene: TRBV7-2; CDR3aa: CASSLAVNSYEQYF; CDR3nt: TGTGCCAGCAGCTTAGCGGTCAACTCCTACGAGCAGTACTTC
abundance: many; d_gene: -; j_gene: TRBJ1-1; v_gene: TRBV11-2; CDR3aa: CASSFGANTEAFF; CDR3nt: TGTGCCAGCAGCTTCGGTGCGAACACTGAAGCTTTCTTT
abundance: few; d_gene: -; j_gene: TRBJ1-1; v_gene: TRBV5-1; CDR3aa: CASSLEAFSDEAFF; CDR3nt: TGCGCCAGCAGCTTAGAGGCCTTTTCCGATGAAGCTTTCTTT
abundance: -; d_gene: TRBD2; j_gene: TRBJ2-3; v_gene: TRBV7-2; CDR3aa: CASSSGTSGYTDTQYF; CDR3nt: TGTGCCAGCAGCTCCGGGACTAGCGGATACACAGATACGCAGTATTTT
abundance: -; d_gene: -; j_gene: TRBJ2-2; v_gene: TRBV9; CDR3aa: CASSVEGERARELFF; CDR3nt: TGTGCCAGCAGCGTCGAAGGAGAGCGGGCCCGGGAGCTGTTTTTT
abundance: many; d_gene: -; j_gene: TRBJ2-1; v_gene: TRBV25-1; CDR3aa: CASVANVNEQFF; CDR3nt: TGTGCCAGCGTAGCGAACGTGAATGAGCAGTTCTTC
abundance: few; d_gene: TRBD1; j_gene: TRBJ1-6; v_gene: TRBV4-3; CDR3aa: CASSQGQGASPLHF; CDR3nt: TGCGCCAGCAGCCAGGGACAGGGGGCATCTCCCCTCCACTTT
abundance: few; d_gene: -; j_gene: TRBJ1-5; v_gene: TRBV18; CDR3aa: CASSPGAGRNQPQHF; CDR3nt: TGTGCCAGCTCACCAGGGGCCGGGCGCAATCAGCCCCAGCATTTT
abundance: few; d_gene: -; j_gene: TRBJ2-3; v_gene: TRBV5-5; CDR3aa: CASSLFSGGSTDTQYF; CDR3nt: TGTGCCAGCAGCTTATTCAGCGGCGGGAGCACAGATACGCAGTATTTT
abundance: few; d_gene: TRBD1; j_gene: TRBJ2-6; v_gene: TRBV5-1; CDR3aa: CASSWGQGEAGANVLTF; CDR3nt: TGCGCCAGCAGCTGGGGACAGGGGGAAGCTGGGGCCAACGTCCTGACTTTC
abundance: -; d_gene: TRBD2; j_gene: TRBJ2-3; v_gene: TRBV20-1; CDR3aa: CSATLILAGVTDTQYF; CDR3nt: TGCAGTGCTACCCTGATACTAGCGGGGGTCACAGATACGCAGTATTTT
abundance: -; d_gene: -; j_gene: TRBJ1-1; v_gene: TRBV7-2; CDR3aa: CASSLSQGSNTEAFF; CDR3nt: TGTGCCAGCAGCTTGAGTCAGGGGTCGAACACTGAAGCTTTCTTT
abundance: many; d_gene: -; j_gene: TRBJ2-6; v_gene: TRBV7-2; CDR3aa: CASSSYRVGANVLTF; CDR3nt: TGTGCCAGCAGCTCCTACAGGGTTGGGGCCAACGTCCTGACTTTC
abundance: few; d_gene: TRBD2; j_gene: TRBJ2-2; v_gene: TRBV5-4; CDR3aa: CASSLDLAGGYTGELFF; CDR3nt: TGTGCCAGCAGCTTGGACCTAGCGGGGGGGTACACCGGGGAGCTGTTTTTT
abundance: -; d_gene: -; j_gene: TRBJ2-2; v_gene: TRBV7-6; CDR3aa: CASSLFGDTGELFF; CDR3nt: TGTGCCAGCAGCTTATTTGGGGACACCGGGGAGCTGTTTTTT
abundance: -; d_gene: -; j_gene: TRBJ2-6; v_gene: TRBV9; CDR3aa: CASSAPRAGAYSGANVLTF; CDR3nt: TGTGCCAGCAGCGCGCCTCGAGCCGGGGCGTACTCTGGGGCCAACGTCCTGACTTTC
abundance: -; d_gene: -; j_gene: TRBJ2-3; v_gene: TRBV7-6; CDR3aa: CASSLWSGTSTDTQYF; CDR3nt: TGTGCCAGCAGCTTATGGTCCGGGACATCCACAGATACGCAGTATTTT
abundance: -; d_gene: -; j_gene: TRBJ2-4; v_gene: TRBV30; CDR3aa: CAWKGPEGTKNIQYF; CDR3nt: TGTGCCTGGAAGGGACCCGAGGGTACCAAAAACATTCAGTACTTC
abundance: many; d_gene: -; j_gene: TRBJ1-2; v_gene: TRBV20-1; CDR3aa: CSAGPGGLDGYTF; CDR3nt: TGCAGTGCGGGCCCGGGGGGGTTGGATGGCTACACCTTC